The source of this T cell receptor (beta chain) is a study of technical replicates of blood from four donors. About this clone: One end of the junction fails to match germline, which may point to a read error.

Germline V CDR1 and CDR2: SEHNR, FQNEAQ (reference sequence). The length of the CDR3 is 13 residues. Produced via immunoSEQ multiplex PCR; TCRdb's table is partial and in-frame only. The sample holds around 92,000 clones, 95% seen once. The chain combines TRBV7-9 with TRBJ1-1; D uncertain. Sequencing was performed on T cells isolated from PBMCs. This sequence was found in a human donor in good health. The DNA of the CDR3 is TGTGCCAGCACCCAAAGCCTGAACGCTGAAGCTTTCTTT. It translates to CASTQSLNAEAFF.